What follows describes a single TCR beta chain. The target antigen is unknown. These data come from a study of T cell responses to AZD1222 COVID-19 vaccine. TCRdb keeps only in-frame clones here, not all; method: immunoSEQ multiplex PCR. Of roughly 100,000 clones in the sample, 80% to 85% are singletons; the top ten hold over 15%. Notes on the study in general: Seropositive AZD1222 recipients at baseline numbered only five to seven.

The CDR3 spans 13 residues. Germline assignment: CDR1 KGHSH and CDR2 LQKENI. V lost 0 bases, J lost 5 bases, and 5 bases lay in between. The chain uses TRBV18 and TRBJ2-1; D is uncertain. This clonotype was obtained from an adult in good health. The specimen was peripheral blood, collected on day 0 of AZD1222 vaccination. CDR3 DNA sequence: TGTGCCAGCTCACCACCCATAAACAATGAGCAGTTCTTC. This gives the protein CASSPPINNEQFF.